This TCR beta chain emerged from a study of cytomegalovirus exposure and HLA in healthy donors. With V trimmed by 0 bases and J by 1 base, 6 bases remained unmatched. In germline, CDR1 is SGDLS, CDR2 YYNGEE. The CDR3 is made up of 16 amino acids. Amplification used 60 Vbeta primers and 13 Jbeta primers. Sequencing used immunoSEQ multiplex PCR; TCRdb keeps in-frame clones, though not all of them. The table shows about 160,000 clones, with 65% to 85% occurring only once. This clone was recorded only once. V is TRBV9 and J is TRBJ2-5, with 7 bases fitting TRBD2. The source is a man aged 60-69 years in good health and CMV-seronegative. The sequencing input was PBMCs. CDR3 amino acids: CASSVGAGVLQETQYF. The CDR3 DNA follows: TGTGCCAGCAGCGTAGGCGCGGGAGTGCTCCAAGAGACCCAGTACTTC.